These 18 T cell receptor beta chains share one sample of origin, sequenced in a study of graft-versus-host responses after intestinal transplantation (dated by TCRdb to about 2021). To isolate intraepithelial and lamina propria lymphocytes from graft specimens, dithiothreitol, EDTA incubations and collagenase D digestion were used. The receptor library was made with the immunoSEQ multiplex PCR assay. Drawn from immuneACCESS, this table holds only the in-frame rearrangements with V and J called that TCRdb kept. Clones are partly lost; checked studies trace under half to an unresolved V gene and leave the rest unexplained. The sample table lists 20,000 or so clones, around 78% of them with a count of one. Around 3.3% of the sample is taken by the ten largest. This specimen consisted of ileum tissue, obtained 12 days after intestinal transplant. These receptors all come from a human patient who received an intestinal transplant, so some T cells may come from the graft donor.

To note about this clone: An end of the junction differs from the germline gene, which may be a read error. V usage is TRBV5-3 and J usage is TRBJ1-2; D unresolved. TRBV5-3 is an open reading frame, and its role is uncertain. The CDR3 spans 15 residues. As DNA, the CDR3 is TGTGCCAGCAGCTTGCCTGGAAAGGCGGACTATGGCTACACCTTC. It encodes CASSLPGKADYGYTF.

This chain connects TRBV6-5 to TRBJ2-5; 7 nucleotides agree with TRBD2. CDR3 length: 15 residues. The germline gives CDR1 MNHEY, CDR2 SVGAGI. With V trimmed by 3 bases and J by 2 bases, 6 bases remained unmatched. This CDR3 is CASSYSWGGQETQYF. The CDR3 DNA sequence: TGTGCCAGCAGTTATTCTTGGGGGGGGCAAGAGACCCAGTACTTC.

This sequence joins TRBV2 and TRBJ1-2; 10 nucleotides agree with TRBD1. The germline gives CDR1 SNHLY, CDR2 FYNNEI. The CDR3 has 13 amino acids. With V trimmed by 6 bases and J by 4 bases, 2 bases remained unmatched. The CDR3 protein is CASRGQGFYGYTF. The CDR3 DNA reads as TGTGCCAGCAGGGGACAGGGGTTCTATGGCTACACCTTC.

The CDR3 region is CASSLPGTGVAFF. In DNA form, the CDR3 reads TGTGCCAGCAGCTTGCCCGGGACAGGGGTGGCTTTCTTT. The chain is built from TRBV7-2 and TRBJ1-1; TRBD1 aligns across 10 bases. Germline CDR1 is SGHTA and CDR2 is FQGNSA. Unmatched junction bases numbered 6, after V lost 3 bases and J lost 11 bases. The length of the CDR3 is 13 residues. The full variable domain, rest sourced from reference TRBV7-2 and TRBJ1-1, is GAGVSQSPSNKVTEKGKDVELRCDPISGHTALYWYRQSLGQGLEFLIYFQGNSAPDKSGLPSDRFSAERTGGSVSTLTIQRTQQEDSAVYLCASSLPGTGVAFFGQGTRLTVV.

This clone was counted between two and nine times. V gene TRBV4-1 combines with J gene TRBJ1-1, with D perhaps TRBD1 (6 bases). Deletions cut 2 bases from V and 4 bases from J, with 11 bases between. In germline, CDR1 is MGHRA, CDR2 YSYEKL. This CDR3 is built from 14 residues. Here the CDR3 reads CASSQYQGSTEAFF. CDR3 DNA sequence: TGCGCCAGCAGCCAATACCAGGGGAGCACTGAAGCTTTCTTT.

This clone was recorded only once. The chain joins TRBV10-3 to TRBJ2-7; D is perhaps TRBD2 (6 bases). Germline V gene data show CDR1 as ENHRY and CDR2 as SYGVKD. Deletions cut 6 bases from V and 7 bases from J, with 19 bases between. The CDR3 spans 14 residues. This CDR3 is CAISPGRGNGEQYF. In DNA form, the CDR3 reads TGTGCCATCAGCCCCGGGAGAGGGAACGGGGAGCAGTACTTC.

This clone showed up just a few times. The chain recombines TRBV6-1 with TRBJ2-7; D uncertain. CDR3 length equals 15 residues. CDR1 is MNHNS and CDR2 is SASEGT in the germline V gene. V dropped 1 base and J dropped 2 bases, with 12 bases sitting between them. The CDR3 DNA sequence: TGTGCCAGCAGTGAAGGAGGAGCACCTGCCTACGAGCAGTACTTC. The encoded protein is CASSEGGAPAYEQYF.

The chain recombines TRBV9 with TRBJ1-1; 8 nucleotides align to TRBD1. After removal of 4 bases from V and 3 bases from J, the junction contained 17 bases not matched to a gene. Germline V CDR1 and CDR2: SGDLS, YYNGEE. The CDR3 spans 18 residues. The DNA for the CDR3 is TGTGCCAGCAGCCCTCCGCCGGCAGGGGGCGATTTTGACACTGAAGCTTTCTTT. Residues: CASSPPPAGGDFDTEAFF.

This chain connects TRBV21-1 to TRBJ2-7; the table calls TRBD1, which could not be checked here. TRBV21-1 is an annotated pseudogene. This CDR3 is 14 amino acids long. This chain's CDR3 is CASSKDRQSYEQYF. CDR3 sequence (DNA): TGTGCCAGCAGCAAAGATCGACAGTCCTACGAGCAGTACTTC.

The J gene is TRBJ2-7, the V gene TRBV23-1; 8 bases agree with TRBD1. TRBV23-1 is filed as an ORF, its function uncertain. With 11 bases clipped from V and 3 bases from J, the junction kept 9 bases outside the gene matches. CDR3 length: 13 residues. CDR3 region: CAQKDRDFYEQYF. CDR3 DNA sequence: TGCGCCCAAAAGGACAGGGACTTCTACGAGCAGTACTTC.

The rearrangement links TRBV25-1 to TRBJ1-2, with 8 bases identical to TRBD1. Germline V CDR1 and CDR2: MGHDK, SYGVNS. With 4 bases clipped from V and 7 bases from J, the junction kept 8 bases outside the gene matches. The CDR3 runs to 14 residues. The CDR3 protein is CASSVQGAIRGYTF. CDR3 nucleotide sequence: TGTGCCAGCAGTGTTCAGGGGGCGATTCGTGGCTACACCTTC.

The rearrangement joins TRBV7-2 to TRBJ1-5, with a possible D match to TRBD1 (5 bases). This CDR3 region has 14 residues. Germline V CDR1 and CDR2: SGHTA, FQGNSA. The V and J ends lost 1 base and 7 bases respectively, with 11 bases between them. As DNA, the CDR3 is TGTGCCAGCAGCTTAGTCAGGACATGGCAGCCCCAGCATTTT. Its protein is CASSLVRTWQPQHF.

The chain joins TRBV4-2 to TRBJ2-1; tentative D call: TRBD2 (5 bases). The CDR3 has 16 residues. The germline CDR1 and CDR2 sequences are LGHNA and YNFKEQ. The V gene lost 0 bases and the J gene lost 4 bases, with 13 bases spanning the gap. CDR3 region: CASSQERRARYNEQFF. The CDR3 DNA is TGTGCCAGCAGCCAAGAAAGGCGGGCACGGTACAATGAGCAGTTCTTC.

CDR3 loop: CATSRVGGTEAFF. CDR3 sequence (DNA): TGTGCCACCAGCAGAGTGGGGGGCACTGAAGCTTTCTTT. The chain combines TRBV15 with TRBJ1-1; possible D gene TRBD1, 5 bases. This CDR3 region has 13 residues. Trimming left V 1 base short and J 4 bases short, with 7 bases between. The germline V gene has CDR1 LNHNV and CDR2 YYDKDF (reference sequence).

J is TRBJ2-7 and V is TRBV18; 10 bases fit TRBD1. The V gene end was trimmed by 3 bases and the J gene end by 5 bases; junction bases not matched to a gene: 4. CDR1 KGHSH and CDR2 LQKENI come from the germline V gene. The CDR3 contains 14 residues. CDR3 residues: CASSPTGGDHEQYF. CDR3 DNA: TGTGCCAGCTCACCGACAGGGGGCGACCACGAGCAGTACTTC.

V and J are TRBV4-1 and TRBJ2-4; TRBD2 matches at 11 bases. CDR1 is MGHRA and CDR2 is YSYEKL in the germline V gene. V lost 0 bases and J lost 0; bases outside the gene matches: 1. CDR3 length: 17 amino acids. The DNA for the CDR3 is TGCGCCAGCAGCCAAGACGGACTAGCGGGAGCCAAAAACATTCAGTACTTC. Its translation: CASSQDGLAGAKNIQYF.

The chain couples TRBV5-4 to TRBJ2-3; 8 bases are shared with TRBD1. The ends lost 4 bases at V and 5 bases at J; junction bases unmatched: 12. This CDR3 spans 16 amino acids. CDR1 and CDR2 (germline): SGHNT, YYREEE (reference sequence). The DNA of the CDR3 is TGTGCCAGCAGCGCCCCCGACAGGGGAAGGGGAGATACGCAGTATTTT. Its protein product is CASSAPDRGRGDTQYF.

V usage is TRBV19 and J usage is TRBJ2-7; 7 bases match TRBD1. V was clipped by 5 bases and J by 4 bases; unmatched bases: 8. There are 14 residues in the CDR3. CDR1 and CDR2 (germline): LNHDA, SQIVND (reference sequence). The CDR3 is CASSLRQGMYEQYF. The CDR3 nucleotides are TGTGCCAGTAGTCTCAGACAGGGTATGTACGAGCAGTACTTC.